Listed below are T cell receptor beta chains from one sample, sequenced in a study of shared clonotypes between healthy human individuals. The table came from immunoSEQ multiplex PCR; TCRdb's copy has only in-frame clones and leaves some out. The sample contains roughly 1,100,000 clones, about 75% of which appear only once. Input material: memory CD4+ T cells sorted from blood. The source of these receptors is a man aged 18 to 29 in good health. CDR3s include the opening cysteine and the closing phenylalanine or tryptophan. The D gene is left open where the match is weak. Some rows mark clone size as missing; the rest say once, few, many or name a class of expanded clone.

d_call j_call clone_size v_call cdr3_nt cdr3_aa
. TRBJ1-2 . TRBV6-1 TGTGCCAGCAGTGAGGGTGCGGGAAATAACTATGGCTACACCTTC CASSEGAGNNYGYTF
. TRBJ1-5 . TRBV6-5 TGTGCCAGCAAAAGAGGGACCGACAGTGTTTGGCCCCAGCATTTT CASKRGTDSVWPQHF
TRBD1 TRBJ1-2 few TRBV5-1 TGCGCCAGCAGCCAGGGACAGGGCGGAGGCTACACCTTC CASSQGQGGGYTF
. TRBJ1-1 . TRBV28 TGTGCCAGCAGTCAGAGGACTGAAGCTTTCTTT CASSQRTEAFF
. TRBJ1-5 . TRBV7-8 TGTGCCAGCAGCTCAGGGACCCTGACTGGCAATCAGCCCCAGCATTTT CASSSGTLTGNQPQHF
. TRBJ2-4 once TRBV9 TGTGCCAGCAGCGTAGAAGGCGGAAGTCTAGCCAAAAACATTCAGTACTTC CASSVEGGSLAKNIQYF
. TRBJ2-7 . TRBV21-1 TGTGCCAGCAGCAAGTGGTGGGGGCAGGGGAGGGAGCAGTACTTC CASSKWWGQGREQYF
. TRBJ2-7 . TRBV5-1 TGCGCCAGCAGCTCTGGACAGACCTCCTACGAGCAGTACTTC CASSSGQTSYEQYF
. TRBJ2-7 . TRBV6-6 TGTGCCAGCAGTTACTCGCACAGTACCTACGAGCAGTACTTC CASSYSHSTYEQYF
. TRBJ2-2 . TRBV9 TGTGCCAGCAGCCCCCGACGATGGGCCGGGGAGCTGTTTTTT CASSPRRWAGELFF
TRBD2 TRBJ2-7 . TRBV19 TGTGCCAGTAGTACCGGGACTAGCGGCCAAGGCGAGCAGTACTTC CASSTGTSGQGEQYF
TRBD1 TRBJ1-5 once TRBV5-1 TGCGCCAGCAGCTTCAGGGGGGATCAGCCCCAGCATTTT CASSFRGDQPQHF
. TRBJ2-3 once TRBV11-2 TGTGCCAGCAGCCTTCAGTCTGGCCTCAGCACAGATACGCAGTATTTT CASSLQSGLSTDTQYF
TRBD2 TRBJ2-7 . TRBV7-6 TGTGCCAGCAGCAAACTAGCGGGGGCCTCCTACGAGCAGTACTTC CASSKLAGASYEQYF
TRBD1 TRBJ1-5 . TRBV5-6 TGTGCCAGCAGCTTGGGGACAGGGGAAGCCTATCAGCCCCAGCATTTT CASSLGTGEAYQPQHF
TRBD2 TRBJ2-7 . TRBV2 TGTGCCAGCAGCGGGGGACTAGCCGGCGAGCAGTACTTC CASSGGLAGEQYF
. TRBJ2-6 . TRBV30 TGTGCCTGGAGTATCAGCGGCTCTGGGGCCAACGTCCTGACTTTC CAWSISGSGANVLTF
TRBD1 TRBJ1-2 . TRBV19 TGTGCCAGTAGTATGCGGCAGGGGGCGGAGTATGGCTACACCTTC CASSMRQGAEYGYTF
. TRBJ1-2 once TRBV7-9 TGTGCCAGCAGCTTGGGGACCTCGAACTATGGCTACACCTTC CASSLGTSNYGYTF
TRBD1 TRBJ1-5 . TRBV6-1 TGTGCCAGCAGTGGGTCGGGACAGGGGGGTCAGCCCCAGCATTTT CASSGSGQGGQPQHF
. TRBJ1-1 many TRBV14 TGTGCCAGCAGCCAGGGACGGAACACTGAAGCTTTCTTT CASSQGRNTEAFF
. TRBJ1-6 . TRBV4-1 TGCGCCAGCAGCCAAGATCCACGGTCACCCCTCCACTTT CASSQDPRSPLHF
. TRBJ2-7 . TRBV5-1 TGCGCCAGCAGCTTAACCCCCGAGATATACGAGCAGTACTTC CASSLTPEIYEQYF
. TRBJ1-6 few TRBV4-1 TGCGCCAGCAGCCATCTTGGGGGCTATTCACCCCTCCACTTT CASSHLGGYSPLHF
. TRBJ2-7 . TRBV5-1 TGCGCCAGCAGCTTGAGTAAGGGTAACGAGCAGTACTTC CASSLSKGNEQYF
TRBD2 TRBJ2-3 . TRBV5-4 TGTGCCAGCAGCGAACCTCTAAGCGGGAGGTCAGATACGCAGTATTTT CASSEPLSGRSDTQYF
. TRBJ1-1 . TRBV11-1 TGTGCCAGCAGCCCAACCGATACCCCCGGCGGGAACACTGAAGCTTTCTTT CASSPTDTPGGNTEAFF
. TRBJ1-6 . TRBV5-1 TGCGCCAGCAGCCCGGACAGTTTTAATTCACCCCTCCACTTT CASSPDSFNSPLHF
. TRBJ1-2 few TRBV5-5 TGTGCCAGCAGCTTGGAGGGTCTGCCGAACTATGGCTACACCTTC CASSLEGLPNYGYTF
. TRBJ2-3 . TRBV28 TGTGCCAGCAGTTTGAGAGTGGGGGGCACAGATACGCAGTATTTT CASSLRVGGTDTQYF
. TRBJ2-7 . TRBV11-2 TGTGCCAGCAGCTTAGCCCTTTTCCCCGGGACATCTACCTACGAGCAGTACTTC CASSLALFPGTSTYEQYF
TRBD1 TRBJ2-1 . TRBV10-1 TGCGCCAGCAGTGAAGGACAGGGAAAGAGATTCTTC CASSEGQGKRFF
TRBD2 TRBJ2-3 . TRBV5-6 TGTGCCAGCAGCTTGAGCGGGGAGACCACAGATACGCAGTATTTT CASSLSGETTDTQYF
. TRBJ1-2 . TRBV30 TGTGCCTGGAGGAGCGTTAACTATGGCTACACCTTC CAWRSVNYGYTF
TRBD1 TRBJ1-5 . TRBV19 TGTGCCAGTAGTTCGGACAGGGCTCAGCCCCAGCATTTT CASSSDRAQPQHF
TRBD1 TRBJ1-2 . TRBV18 TGTGCCAGCTCACTGACAGGGGGGAACTATGGCTACACCTTC CASSLTGGNYGYTF
. TRBJ1-6 . TRBV7-8 TGTGCCAGCAGCTTACTCTCTCGGGGGAATTCACCCCTCCACTTT CASSLLSRGNSPLHF
. TRBJ1-1 . TRBV5-6 TGTGCCAGCAGCGGACAGTTGAAGACTGAAGCTTTCTTT CASSGQLKTEAFF
. TRBJ2-6 . TRBV15 TGTGCCACCAGCAGAGGCTTCAACGTCCTGACTTTC CATSRGFNVLTF
TRBD2 TRBJ2-5 . TRBV4-3 TGCGCCAGCAGCCAGTCAGCGGGAGTGGGAGAGACCCAGTACTTC CASSQSAGVGETQYF
TRBD1 TRBJ2-7 . TRBV5-1 TGCGCCAGCAGCGTGGACAGGGGGGCCTACGAGCAGTACTTC CASSVDRGAYEQYF
TRBD2 TRBJ2-3 . TRBV2 TGTGCCAGCAGTTCAACTAGCGGGAGAGATACGCAGTATTTT CASSSTSGRDTQYF
TRBD2 TRBJ2-3 . TRBV5-1 TGTGCCAGCAGCGTGACTAGCGGGATCGGTGCAGATACGCAGTATTTT CASSVTSGIGADTQYF
. TRBJ1-3 few TRBV6-6 TGTGCCAGCAGCGTACAAAGCTCTGGAAACACCATATATTTT CASSVQSSGNTIYF
. TRBJ2-2 . TRBV6-5 TGTGCCAGCAGTTACCTGACCTCGGGATTGAACGGGGAGCTGTTTTTT CASSYLTSGLNGELFF
. TRBJ2-1 . TRBV7-2 TGTGCCAGCAGCTTTCAGGGGCCCGAGCAGTTCTTC CASSFQGPEQFF
. TRBJ1-1 . TRBV2 TGTGCCAGCAATACAGGGATGAACACTGAAGCTTTCTTT CASNTGMNTEAFF